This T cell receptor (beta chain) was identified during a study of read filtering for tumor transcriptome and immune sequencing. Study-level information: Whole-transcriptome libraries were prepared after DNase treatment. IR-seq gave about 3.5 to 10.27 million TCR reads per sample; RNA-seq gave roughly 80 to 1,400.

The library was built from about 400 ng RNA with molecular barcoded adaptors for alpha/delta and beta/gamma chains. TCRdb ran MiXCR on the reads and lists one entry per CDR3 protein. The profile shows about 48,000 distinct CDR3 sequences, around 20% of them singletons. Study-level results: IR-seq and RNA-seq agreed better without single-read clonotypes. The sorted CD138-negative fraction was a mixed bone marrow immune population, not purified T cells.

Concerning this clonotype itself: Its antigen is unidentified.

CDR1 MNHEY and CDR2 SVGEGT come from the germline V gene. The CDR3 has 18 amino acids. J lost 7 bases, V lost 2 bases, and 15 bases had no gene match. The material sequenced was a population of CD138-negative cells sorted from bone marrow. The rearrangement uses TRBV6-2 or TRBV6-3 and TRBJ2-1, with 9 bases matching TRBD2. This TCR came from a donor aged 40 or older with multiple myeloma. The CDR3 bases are TGTGCCAGCAGTTACCTTAGGGGTAGCGGGAGAAAAGAGAATGAGCAGTTCTTC. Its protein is CASSYLRGSGRKENEQFF.